This T cell receptor beta chain was captured by sequencing in a study of blood T cell repertoires in COVID-19. Across the study: T cells, B-cell-depleted T cells, or PBMCs supplied cDNA or gDNA.

This clone has only a few counts. Allocation to cohorts depended on clinical history reported by the participants. From germline, CDR1 is SEHNR and CDR2 FQNEAQ (reference sequence). V shed 4 bases, J shed 7 bases, and the junction held 13 bases outside the gene matches. CDR3 length equals 15 residues. Sequencing was performed with immunoSEQ multiplex PCR; in TCRdb, only in-frame clones are kept and a portion is missing. The sample holds 230,000 or so clones, roughly 84% seen once. Material for sequencing was PBMCs or T cells enriched from blood (not recorded which). The chain combines TRBV7-9 with TRBJ2-7, with 7 bases that match TRBD2. This receptor was identified in a man aged 50 to 60 who had recovered from COVID-19. The CDR3 DNA follows: TGTGCCAGCAGCTCCGCGCTTGGGAGGGGAGGGGAGCAGTACTTC. Protein sequence: CASSSALGRGGEQYF.